This note documents a single T cell receptor (beta chain) sequence. The target of this receptor is not known. There are no base qualities to consult, and no much larger clone falls within one base. These data come from a study of PD-1 blockade in classical Hodgkin lymphoma (dated by TCRdb to the early 2020s). Background on the whole study: The study used CyTOF and TCR beta sequencing to define a peripheral blood immune signature of response to PD-1 blockade in classical Hodgkin lymphoma. Results the study describes overall, beyond this receptor: The study was restricted to a single clinical trial cohort, and the causes of repertoire differences, possibly disease activity or prior therapy, were left undefined. Baseline TCR diversity was reported to be lower in newly diagnosed patients than in healthy donors and to be lower still in relapsed/refractory patients.

The Qiagen DNeasy kit was used to extract genomic DNA both from unsorted PBMCs and from the negatively selected CD4+ and CD8+ fractions. Amplification of TCR beta CDR3 regions was done by immunoSEQ multiplex PCR with primers that anneal to V and J segments. A synthetic immune receptor repertoire was used to minimize amplification bias, and any residual bias was removed computationally once sequencing was done. Per the authors' processing: Repertoire diversity was quantified as the Shannon entropy index using custom Python scripts. The unsorted, CD4+ and CD8+ repertoires were each analyzed separately, with the exception of combined analyses, where CD4+ and CD8+ sequences were merged in silico. Imported from immuneACCESS, the table was reduced by TCRdb to in-frame sequences with V and J called. These copies leave out some clones; in studies compared against another copy, an unresolved V gene accounts for under half, and the cause of the remainder is not known. D and trimming come from the DNA, and the V and J calls and clone size come from that table. The sample includes about 20,000 clones, with 75% to 95% observed a single time. Together, the top ten hold 6.9% of the sample.

The sample's time point label is to be understood as: newly diagnosed, previously untreated cHL patient sample. PBMCs from patients with newly diagnosed, previously untreated classical Hodgkin lymphoma were sequenced as a comparison group for the relapsed/refractory trial patients. Peripheral blood was collected in 8 mL Vacutainer Cell Preparation Tubes, from which PBMCs were isolated by centrifugation and then cryopreserved. Sequencing input: peripheral blood mononuclear cells (PBMCs). The TCR sequence derives from a human donor with classical Hodgkin lymphoma.

The CDR3 is CAWSGLGRKLNYGYTF. The DNA sequence follows: TGTGCCTGGAGTGGATTAGGCCGGAAGCTTAACTATGGCTACACCTTC. The chain joins TRBV30 to TRBJ1-2, with no confident D gene call. The CDR3 runs 16 amino acids, cysteine and phenylalanine included. Solely the CDR3 DNA is kept, with 48 bases framed from the first base. Trimming costs V 1 base and J 1 base, and their ends lie 16 bases apart. Via the germline V gene (reference sequence), CDR1 is GTSNPN and CDR2 SVGIG.